Presented here are 14 T cell receptor beta chains from one specimen sequenced in a study of PD-1 blockade in classical Hodgkin lymphoma. Profiled with immunoSEQ multiplex PCR; TCRdb holds only in-frame clones, not every one. The table records more than 85,000 clones, approximately 89% of them present only once. Noted time point: cycle 4 day 1 (C4D1), after 5 to 7 weeks of nivolumab. Autologous stem cell transplantation was followed by relapse in every patient, and brentuximab vedotin exposure varied. The sample in question was peripheral blood mononuclear cells (PBMCs), obtained before the fourth cycle of nivolumab. These receptors were collected from a human donor with classical Hodgkin lymphoma.

The chain links TRBV21-1 to TRBJ2-7; whether TRBD1, the table's D call, matches the DNA was not checked. TRBV21-1 is a recognized pseudogene. This CDR3 is built from 19 residues. The CDR3 reads CASNIRGQPNLLSPYEQYF. The CDR3 nucleotides are TGTGCCAGCAACATAAGAGGACAGCCGAACCTGCTCTCCCCCTACGAGCAGTACTTC.

V is TRBV5-1 and J is TRBJ1-1; TRBD1 aligns across 10 bases. The CDR3 is 14 amino acids. Trimming removed 4 bases from V and 3 bases from J; junction bases left unmatched: 3. Looked up from germline, CDR1 is SGHRS and CDR2 is YFSETQ. CDR3 amino acids: CASSPGQGDTEAFF. The CDR3 bases are TGCGCCAGCAGCCCCGGACAGGGGGACACTGAAGCTTTCTTT.

V and J are TRBV5-1 and TRBJ2-1; 8 nucleotides agree with TRBD2. CDR1 is SGHRS, CDR2 YFSETQ, per germline. This CDR3 spans 15 amino acids. With 4 bases clipped from V and 0 bases from J, the junction kept 3 bases outside the gene matches. CDR3 DNA sequence: TGCGCCAGCAGCCCTAGCGGGTTCTCCTACAATGAGCAGTTCTTC. Encoded protein: CASSPSGFSYNEQFF.

V and J are TRBV6-5 and TRBJ2-3; D gene ambiguous. V lost 0 bases to trimming and J lost 4 bases, with 11 bases between them. CDR1 is MNHEY and CDR2 is SVGAGI in the germline V gene. The CDR3 length is 15 residues. CDR3 region: CASSYSGDAPDTQYF. CDR3 nucleotide sequence: TGTGCCAGCAGTTACTCGGGTGACGCGCCAGATACGCAGTATTTT.

The CDR3 loop is CASSFGGQGPYEQYF. The CDR3 region has the DNA TGTGCCAGCAGTTTCGGGGGACAGGGCCCCTACGAGCAGTACTTC. The V gene is TRBV6-5, the J gene TRBJ2-7; 9 bases line up with TRBD1. V was clipped by 4 bases and J by 2 bases; unmatched bases: 6. Germline values: CDR1 MNHEY, CDR2 SVGAGI. The CDR3 runs to 15 residues.

This chain connects TRBV11-3 to TRBJ2-1; D uncertain. The ends were cut back, 0 bases at V and 0 bases at J, with 9 bases in the middle. The CDR3 has 16 residues. CDR1 SGHNT and CDR2 YENEEA come from the germline V gene. The CDR3 nucleotides are TGTGCCAGCAGCTTAGAAGGCCGGAGCTCCTACAATGAGCAGTTCTTC. Translated: CASSLEGRSSYNEQFF.

The chain is built from TRBV6-6 and TRBJ2-5; tentatively, D is TRBD2 (5 bases). Germline V gene lookup returns CDR1 MNHNY and CDR2 SVGAGI (reference sequence). The CDR3 is made up of 14 amino acids. Trimming cost V 10 bases and J 7 bases, with 22 bases left between them. The CDR3 reads CAKRRLPLSGTQYF. Here the CDR3 DNA reads TGTGCCAAAAGAAGACTACCATTAAGTGGGACCCAGTACTTC.

The chain recombines TRBV7-2 with TRBJ1-5; D is perhaps TRBD1 (5 bases). Germline V gene data show CDR1 as SGHTA and CDR2 as FQGNSA. The CDR3 consists of 14 residues. V dropped 5 bases and J dropped 6 bases, with 14 bases sitting between them. CDR3 bases: TGTGCCAGCAGCCGGACCCAGGGAGCTCAGCCCCAGCATTTT. Translated: CASSRTQGAQPQHF.

The CDR3 DNA follows: TGTGCCAGCAGTGGGGCCAGGGGGCGAGGTTCGGTGAACACTGAAGCTTTCTTT. This gives the protein CASSGARGRGSVNTEAFF. This sequence joins TRBV2 and TRBJ1-1; 8 bases agree with TRBD1. Germline CDR1 reads SNHLY; CDR2 reads FYNNEI. V shed 4 bases and J 0 bases; nucleotides not matched to a gene: 13. The length of the CDR3 is 18 residues.

The rearrangement links TRBV15 to TRBJ1-1, with unresolved D. The germline V and J ends were trimmed by 0 bases and 4 bases, with 9 bases remaining between them. Per germline, CDR1 LNHNV and CDR2 YYDKDF (reference sequence). CDR3 length equals 14 residues. CDR3 in amino acids: CATSRDLGFTEAFF. For the CDR3, the DNA is TGTGCCACCAGCAGAGATTTGGGATTCACTGAAGCTTTCTTT.

V usage is TRBV4-1 and J usage is TRBJ2-3; 14 nucleotides line up with TRBD2. The CDR3 covers 21 residues. Germline lookup yields CDR1 MGHRA and CDR2 YSYEKL. After removal of 2 bases from V and 2 bases from J, the junction contained 15 bases not matched to a gene. CDR3 DNA sequence: TGCGCCAGCAGCCAATGGGGTAGGACTAGCGGGAGGCCCTCCCACACAGATACGCAGTATTTT. Translation: CASSQWGRTSGRPSHTDTQYF.

The CDR3 loop reads CASSAQLGALNTEAFF. The CDR3 coding sequence is TGTGCCAGCAGTGCCCAGTTGGGGGCATTGAACACTGAAGCTTTCTTT. This chain connects TRBV2 to TRBJ1-1, with D perhaps TRBD1 (6 bases). The CDR3 runs to 16 residues. V lost 4 bases and J lost 0, with 15 bases in between. Germline V gives CDR1 SNHLY, CDR2 FYNNEI.

CDR3 nucleotide sequence: TGTGCCAGCAGTCCCGACACCGGGGAGCTGTTTTTT. It codes for CASSPDTGELFF. V is TRBV25-1 and J is TRBJ2-2; unclear D gene. Between the trimmed V and J ends, which lost 5 bases and 3 bases, there was a span of 4 bases. Germline-derived CDR1 and CDR2 are MGHDK and SYGVNS. The length of the CDR3 is 12 residues.

The chain uses TRBV2 and TRBJ1-5, with 8 positions matching TRBD1. Looked up from germline, CDR1 is SNHLY and CDR2 is FYNNEI. The V gene end was trimmed by 8 bases and the J gene end by 5 bases; junction bases not matched to a gene: 8. CDR3 length: 14 residues. Here the CDR3 reads CASGQQGAYQPQHF. CDR3 bases: TGTGCCAGCGGTCAGCAGGGGGCATATCAGCCCCAGCATTTT.